These 19 T cell receptor beta chains were all obtained from the same sample, sequenced in a study of blood T cell repertoires in COVID-19. The repertoire was sequenced with immunoSEQ multiplex PCR; TCRdb's copy has only in-frame clones and lacks some. The table records 270,000 or so clones, around 85% of them present only once. Sequencing was done on a sample of peripheral blood. The receptors stem from a human donor with COVID-19, enrolled during active disease. The donor label of this sample is uncertain.

The CDR3 loop is CASSRAGITDTQYF. The CDR3 DNA reads as TGCGCCAGCAGCCGCGCAGGTATCACAGATACGCAGTATTTT. The chain combines TRBV4-1 with TRBJ2-3; no reliable D call. Trimming pared 4 bases from V and 2 bases from J, leaving 10 bases between. The CDR3 loop spans 14 amino acids. The germline V gene encodes CDR1 MGHRA and CDR2 YSYEKL.

J is TRBJ1-3 and V is TRBV15; D is undetermined. CDR3 length: 13 amino acids. Looked up from germline, CDR1 is LNHNV and CDR2 is YYDKDF (reference sequence). Trimming removed 0 bases at V and 9 bases at J, with 9 bases between. CDR3 amino acids: CATSRDVRGTIYF. CDR3 DNA sequence: TGTGCCACCAGCAGAGATGTGCGGGGCACCATATATTTT.

V and J are TRBV3-1 (or the pseudogene TRBV3-2) and TRBJ2-3; 7 bases are a match to TRBD1. The CDR3 covers 18 residues. The germline V gene has CDR1 LGHDT and CDR2 YNNKEL (reference sequence). V gave up 2 bases and J gave up 0 bases; unmatched junction bases: 11. CDR3 DNA sequence: TGTGCCAGCAGCCAATATCAAAGGGACAGTACAAGCACAGATACGCAGTATTTT. This sequence encodes CASSQYQRDSTSTDTQYF.

This chain links TRBV11-3 with TRBJ2-1; 7 bases are a match to TRBD2. J gave up 0 bases and V 5 bases, and 10 bases lay outside the gene matches. The CDR3 is made up of 17 amino acids. Germline lookup yields CDR1 SGHNT and CDR2 YENEEA. The CDR3: CASSTSSGASSYNEQFF. CDR3 sequence (DNA): TGTGCCAGCAGCACCTCCAGCGGGGCTAGCTCCTACAATGAGCAGTTCTTC.

The J gene is TRBJ1-1, the V gene TRBV6-6; a weak D match, TRBD1 (6 bases). Trimming took 0 bases from V and 8 from J, leaving 10 bases between them. The CDR3 spans 13 residues. The germline V gene encodes CDR1 MNHNY and CDR2 SVGAGI (reference sequence). The CDR3 loop reads CASSYSGTPEAFF. The CDR3 DNA follows: TGTGCCAGCAGTTACTCTGGGACACCCGAAGCTTTCTTT.

The CDR3 sequence: CASSLGQAYDEQYF. The CDR3 DNA follows: TGCGCCAGCAGCTTGGGGCAGGCCTATGACGAGCAGTACTTC. The V and J genes are TRBV5-1 and TRBJ2-7, with D hard to call. Trimming pared 0 bases from V and 5 bases from J, leaving 12 bases between. Germline lookup yields CDR1 SGHRS and CDR2 YFSETQ. The CDR3 is made up of 14 amino acids.

The V gene is TRBV28, the J gene TRBJ2-7, with unresolved D. CDR1 and CDR2 from the germline V gene are MDHEN and SYDVKM. Trimming removed 4 bases from V and 5 bases from J, with 12 bases in between. The CDR3 loop spans 13 amino acids. CDR3 sequence reads: CASSSPSSDEQYF. The CDR3 region has the DNA TGTGCCAGCAGTTCCCCGTCTTCAGACGAGCAGTACTTC.

The chain couples TRBV28 to TRBJ1-5; a weak D match, TRBD1 (5 bases). In germline, CDR1 is MDHEN, CDR2 SYDVKM. This CDR3 has 12 amino acids. Trimming removed 10 bases at V and 4 bases at J, with 11 bases between. The CDR3 region has the DNA TGTGCCACCGGGGGGGGGAATCAGCCCCAGCATTTT. It codes for CATGGGNQPQHF.

The chain joins TRBV19 to TRBJ1-5, with D unresolved. The V gene lost 2 bases and the J gene lost 6 bases, with 14 bases spanning the gap. The germline CDR1 and CDR2 sequences are LNHDA and SQIVND (reference sequence). CDR3 size: 15 residues. The CDR3 loop is CASSIQAQSGQPQHF. CDR3 nucleotide sequence: TGTGCCAGTAGTATACAGGCCCAATCCGGTCAGCCCCAGCATTTT. The complete variable domain, with remaining parts taken from reference TRBV19 and TRBJ1-5, reads DGGITQSPKYLFRKEGQNVTLSCEQNLNHDAMYWYRQDPGQGLRLIYYSQIVNDFQKGDIAEGYSVSREKKESFPLTVTSAQKNPTAFYLCASSIQAQSGQPQHFGDGTRLSIL.

The chain has TRBV11-2 and TRBJ2-1, with D unresolved. The ends were cut back, 2 bases at V and 7 bases at J, with 12 bases in the middle. Germline V gene lookup returns CDR1 SGHAT and CDR2 FQNNGV. The CDR3 contains 14 residues. The CDR3 loop reads CASSLRRLLNEQFF. The CDR3 DNA follows: TGTGCCAGCAGCTTACGCCGACTGTTAAATGAGCAGTTCTTC.

The V gene is TRBV12-3 or TRBV12-4, the J gene TRBJ2-4; TRBD1 aligns across 8 bases. V was pared by 5 bases and J by 13 bases, with 4 bases of the junction left unmatched. CDR3 length: 11 residues. As DNA, the CDR3 is TGTGCCAGCAGTCTTGGGGACAGGCAGTACTTC. Translating gives CASSLGDRQYF.

The chain links TRBV4-3 to TRBJ2-5, with TRBD1 matching over 9 bases. This CDR3 is built from 16 residues. Germline assignment: CDR1 LGHNA and CDR2 YSLEER. V gave up 1 base and J gave up 5 bases; unmatched junction bases: 8. This CDR3 reads CASSQGQGQGWETQYF. Here the CDR3 DNA reads TGCGCCAGCAGCCAAGGCCAGGGACAGGGATGGGAGACCCAGTACTTC.

Notes on this clone: One junction end does not reproduce the germline sequence, and a read error may be involved. The V call is TRBV20-1, the J call TRBJ2-7; TRBD1 aligns across 12 bases. The CDR3 sequence is 11 residues long. Germline V lookup: CDR1 DFQATT, CDR2 SNEGSKA (reference sequence). As DNA, the CDR3 is TGTGGGACAGGGGGCTTCTACGAGCAGTACTTC. It encodes CGTGGFYEQYF.

The chain joins TRBV6-5 to TRBJ2-5; D might be TRBD1 (6 bases). V lost 6 bases to trimming and J lost 3 bases, with 11 bases between them. From germline, CDR1 is MNHEY and CDR2 SVGAGI. CDR3 size: 13 residues. The CDR3 loop reads CASRFSGEETQYF. CDR3 DNA: TGTGCCAGCAGATTTTCAGGGGAAGAGACCCAGTACTTC.

V is TRBV5-8 and J is TRBJ2-7; D gene ambiguous. V was cut by 3 bases and J by 0 bases, with 13 bases left in between. The germline V gene encodes CDR1 SGHTS and CDR2 YDEGEE. This CDR3 is built from 15 residues. The CDR3 here is CASSSRYYSSYEQYF. The CDR3 bases are TGTGCCAGCAGCTCCAGATACTATAGCTCCTACGAGCAGTACTTC.

The rearrangement links TRBV7-2 to TRBJ1-4; tentatively, D is TRBD1 (5 bases). Trimming removed 6 bases from V and 2 bases from J, with 13 bases in between. Germline V CDR1 and CDR2: SGHTA, FQGNSA. The CDR3 consists of 15 residues. The CDR3 DNA reads TGTGCCAGCAGAATCCAGGGAAACACTAATGAAAAACTGTTTTTT. This gives the protein CASRIQGNTNEKLFF. The full variable domain, completed using reference TRBV7-2 and TRBJ1-4, is GAGVSQSPSNKVTEKGKDVELRCDPISGHTALYWYRQSLGQGLEFLIYFQGNSAPDKSGLPSDRFSAERTGGSVSTLTIQRTQQEDSAVYLCASRIQGNTNEKLFFGSGTQLSVL.

The rearrangement links TRBV7-9 to TRBJ2-3; TRBD2 matches at 9 bases. This CDR3 contains 16 residues. With 6 bases clipped from V and 2 bases from J, the junction kept 9 bases outside the gene matches. The germline gives CDR1 SEHNR, CDR2 FQNEAQ (reference sequence). The CDR3 region is CASSSTSGLSTDTQYF. The CDR3 bases are TGTGCCAGCAGTTCGACTAGCGGCTTATCCACAGATACGCAGTATTTT.

The chain links TRBV10-2 to TRBJ1-4; tentative D call: TRBD1 (6 bases). The CDR3 is 11 amino acids. V lost 8 bases and J 10 bases, leaving 11 bases between the germline ends. The germline gives CDR1 WSHSY, CDR2 SAAADI. CDR3 nucleotides: TGCGCCAGCTTCAGGGGTGGAAAACTGTTTTTT. Translating it yields CASFRGGKLFF.

The chain uses TRBV30 and TRBJ2-7; 14 bases line up with TRBD2. The germline V gene has CDR1 GTSNPN and CDR2 SVGIG (reference sequence). The CDR3 is made up of 15 amino acids. The V segment lost 3 bases and the J segment 4 bases; nucleotides outside the gene matches: 5. CDR3: CAWSGTSGSRYEQYF. In DNA, the CDR3 is TGTGCCTGGAGCGGGACTAGCGGGAGTAGGTACGAGCAGTACTTC.